Each of the 27 T cell receptor beta chains below was sequenced from the same sample in a study of OX40 agonist ivuxolimab in advanced cancers. TCRdb's copy holds only in-frame clones and misses some; the assay was immunoSEQ multiplex PCR. The repertoire holds 40,000 or so clones, with roughly 85% as singletons. The source material was CD4+ or CD8+ T cells sorted from blood, sampled in a trial of the OX40 agonist ivuxolimab. These receptors all stem from an adult with an advanced solid tumor such as melanoma, head and neck, liver or kidney cancer.

The chain joins TRBV9 to TRBJ2-2, with 7 nucleotides matching TRBD1. J lost 4 bases, V lost 3 bases, and 3 bases had no gene match. Germline V CDR1 and CDR2: SGDLS, YYNGEE. The CDR3 is 14 amino acids. The CDR3 DNA reads TGTGCCAGCAGCGAAGGGGGCTTCACCGGGGAGCTGTTTTTT. Translation: CASSEGGFTGELFF.

The chain combines TRBV28 with TRBJ1-5; a possible D gene is TRBD1 (6 bases). V lost 6 bases and J lost 0, with 15 bases in between. The CDR3 has 16 amino acids. Per the germline V gene, CDR1 is MDHEN and CDR2 is SYDVKM. As DNA, the CDR3 is TGTGCCAGCAGCTCATCTCAGGGGTATAGCAATCAGCCCCAGCATTTT. Amino acids: CASSSSQGYSNQPQHF.

This clone was seen once. The rearrangement links TRBV19 to TRBJ2-1; no reliable D call. The CDR3 consists of 13 residues. Trimming pared 0 bases from V and 11 bases from J, leaving 11 bases between. The germline V gene has CDR1 LNHDA and CDR2 SQIVND (reference sequence). The CDR3 DNA sequence: TGTGCCAGTAGTATAGAGGTGACAACGAAGCAGTTCTTC. Its protein product is CASSIEVTTKQFF.

This clone was observed once. The CDR3 sequence: CASSQGGSREQYF. CDR3 nucleotide sequence: TGTGCCAGCAGCCAAGGGGGTTCGCGGGAGCAGTACTTC. The genes are TRBV14 and TRBJ2-7; D call uncertain. This CDR3 has 13 residues. Germline assignment: CDR1 SGHDN and CDR2 FVKESK. Trimming removed 1 base from V and 7 bases from J, with 11 bases in between.

In DNA form, the CDR3 reads TGTGCCTGGAGTCTATTGGGGGCGGCGGGAACGAGAGAGGTCAGGTGGGATGAGCAGTTCTTC. It translates to CAWSLLGAAGTREVRWDEQFF. The V gene is TRBV30, the J gene TRBJ2-1; D is tentatively TRBD1 or TRBD2 (6 bases each). The CDR3 runs 21 residues. With 2 bases removed from V and 8 bases from J, the gap between germline ends came to 37 bases. CDR1 and CDR2 from the germline V gene are GTSNPN and SVGIG (reference sequence).

The V call is TRBV12-5, the J call TRBJ2-5, with 9 positions matching TRBD2. The J call may be incorrect, as the DNA end agrees better with TRBJ2-7. The CDR3 totals 13 residues. Germline V gives CDR1 LGHNT, CDR2 FRNRAP. Written as DNA, the CDR3 is TGTGCTAGTGCCATAGCGGGGGACTACGAGCAGTACTTC. This sequence encodes CASAIAGDYEQYF.

This clone appeared a few times. The chain couples TRBV11-2 to TRBJ1-1; 9 positions match TRBD1. Germline V gene sequence: CDR1 SGHAT, CDR2 FQNNGV. The CDR3 length is 15 residues. With V trimmed by 5 bases and J by 5 bases, 9 bases remained unmatched. The CDR3 loop is CASSPGQGRGTEAFF. CDR3 DNA sequence: TGTGCCAGCAGCCCAGGACAGGGGAGGGGTACTGAAGCTTTCTTT.

The chain is built from TRBV7-3 and TRBJ1-2, with 7 bases identical to TRBD1. There are 13 residues in the CDR3. The germline V gene encodes CDR1 SGHTA and CDR2 FQGTGA. V gave up 4 bases and J gave up 3 bases; unmatched junction bases: 2. This chain's CDR3 is CASSSTGYYGYTF. In nucleotides, the CDR3 is TGTGCCAGCAGCTCGACAGGGTACTATGGCTACACCTTC. Combining the CDR3 with reference TRBV7-3 and TRBJ1-2 gives the whole variable domain GAGVSQTPSNKVTEKGKYVELRCDPISGHTALYWYRQSLGQGPEFLIYFQGTGAADDSGLPNDRFFAVRPEGSVSTLKIQRTERGDSAVYLCASSSTGYYGYTFGSGTRLTVV.

The J gene is TRBJ2-1, the V gene TRBV28, with D perhaps assigned TRBD1 or TRBD2 (5 bases each). The CDR3 is 14 amino acids. Trimming cost V 8 bases and J 2 bases, with 13 bases left between them. Germline CDR1 reads MDHEN; CDR2 reads SYDVKM. The CDR3 protein is CASLRDPTYNEQFF. DNA of the CDR3: TGTGCCAGCCTAAGGGACCCGACCTACAATGAGCAGTTCTTC.

The J gene is TRBJ2-7, the V gene TRBV7-2, with no clear D. The CDR3 sequence is 16 residues long. CDR1 is SGHTA and CDR2 is FQGNSA in the germline V gene. V gave up 2 bases and J gave up 0 bases, with 14 bases separating them. The CDR3 region has the DNA TGTGCCAGCAGCTTACCCTCGAGCGCCTCCTCCTACGAGCAGTACTTC. Its protein product is CASSLPSSASSYEQYF.

This chain joins TRBV2 and TRBJ1-6, with D unclear. Trimming cost V 0 bases and J 8 bases, with 17 bases left between them. The CDR3 totals 17 residues. Germline assignment: CDR1 SNHLY and CDR2 FYNNEI. In DNA, the CDR3 is TGTGCCAGCAGTGAAGCGCCCGAACCAATCCCCGATTCACCCCTCCACTTT. It encodes CASSEAPEPIPDSPLHF.

V gene TRBV19 combines with J gene TRBJ1-3; D is undetermined. The CDR3 spans 13 residues. The V and J ends lost 7 bases and 0 bases respectively, with 7 bases between them. Germline V gives CDR1 LNHDA, CDR2 SQIVND (reference sequence). Written as DNA, the CDR3 is TGTGCCAGTATTCCCAACTCTGGAAACACCATATATTTT. It encodes CASIPNSGNTIYF.

This clone was observed a handful of times. This sequence joins TRBV20-1 and TRBJ1-2, with TRBD1 identical over 8 bases. Trimming cost V 3 bases and J 12 bases; bases outside gene matches: 6. CDR1 and CDR2 (germline): DFQATT, SNEGSKA (reference sequence). The CDR3 length is 11 residues. The CDR3 spells CSARTQGEDTF. DNA for the CDR3: TGCAGTGCTAGGACACAGGGGGAAGACACCTTC.

The J gene is TRBJ2-5, the V gene TRBV2, with a possible D match to TRBD1 (6 bases). The ends were cut back, 4 bases at V and 6 bases at J, with 12 bases in the middle. The CDR3 totals 13 residues. CDR1 is SNHLY and CDR2 is FYNNEI in the germline V gene. CDR3 loop: CASSGEQGQTQYF. Here the CDR3 DNA reads TGTGCCAGCAGTGGGGAACAGGGTCAGACCCAGTACTTC.

This clone was recorded a few times. The chain joins TRBV7-9 to TRBJ2-3; TRBD2 matches 7 bases. This CDR3 is built from 15 residues. Germline CDR1 and CDR2: SEHNR and FQNEAQ (reference sequence). J gave up 7 bases and V 5 bases, and 12 bases lay outside the gene matches. The CDR3 coding sequence is TGTGCCAGCAGCCCAGGAGCGGGATCGGGGAATACGCAGTATTTT. Encoded protein: CASSPGAGSGNTQYF.

The table lists this clone with a few counts. The chain joins TRBV18 to TRBJ2-2, with a possible D match to TRBD2 (6 bases). Germline V gives CDR1 KGHSH, CDR2 LQKENI. CDR3 size: 14 residues. The V gene lost 4 bases and the J gene lost 4 bases, with 10 bases spanning the gap. The CDR3 is CASSQTRFTGELFF. The CDR3 DNA follows: TGTGCCAGCTCACAGACTAGGTTCACCGGGGAGCTGTTTTTT.

The chain employs TRBV28 and TRBJ1-1; the D is unclear. The CDR3 consists of 13 residues. Germline CDR1 reads MDHEN; CDR2 reads SYDVKM. Trimming stripped 1 base from V and 3 bases from J, with 6 bases between. The chain's CDR3 is CASSLYGYTEAFF. CDR3 DNA sequence: TGTGCCAGCAGTTTATATGGGTACACTGAAGCTTTCTTT. The variable domain in full, completed from reference TRBV28 and TRBJ1-1, reads DVKVTQSSRYLVKRTGEKVFLECVQDMDHENMFWYRQDPGLGLRLIYFSYDVKMKEKGDIPEGYSVSREKKERFSLILESASTNQTSMYLCASSLYGYTEAFFGQGTRLTVV.

This clone showed up just a few times. CDR3 in amino acids: CASSRRLYGYTF. The CDR3 nucleotides read TGTGCCAGCAGCAGGCGACTTTATGGCTACACCTTC. The rearrangement joins TRBV28 to TRBJ1-2, with D uncertain. The germline gives CDR1 MDHEN, CDR2 SYDVKM. This CDR3 has 12 residues. The V end was cut by 6 bases, the J end by 5 bases, with 10 bases between.

This clone was seen only once. Germline and junction disagree at one end, which may indicate a read error. CDR3 residues: CASSQRQGAFSNYGYTF. The CDR3 DNA sequence: TGCGCCAGCAGCCAAAGACAGGGGGCTTTTAGTAACTATGGCTACACCTTC. The V call is TRBV7-3, the J call TRBJ1-2, with 10 nucleotides matching TRBD1. The V gene's germline CDR1 is SGHTA and CDR2 FQGTGA. The CDR3 consists of 17 residues. The full variable domain, completed using reference TRBV7-3 and TRBJ1-2, is GAGVSQTPSNKVTEKGKYVELRCDPISGHTALYWYRQSLGQGPEFLIYFQGTGAADDSGLPNDRFFAVRPEGSVSTLKIQRTERGDSAVYLCASSQRQGAFSNYGYTFGSGTRLTVV.

The chain carries TRBV27 and TRBJ2-1; 10 bases align to TRBD2. J gave up 4 bases and V 6 bases, and 12 bases lay outside the gene matches. The CDR3 is 17 amino acids. In germline, CDR1 is MNHEY, CDR2 SMNVEV (reference sequence). For the CDR3, the DNA is TGTGCCAGCAGCTTAAATCGACTAGCGGGCGATTACAATGAGCAGTTCTTC. Translated, it gives CASSLNRLAGDYNEQFF.

The genes are TRBV30 and TRBJ2-3; 9 bases line up with TRBD1. The CDR3 sequence is 14 residues long. Germline CDR1 and CDR2: GTSNPN and SVGIG (reference sequence). Trimming took 7 bases from V and 1 from J; bases not matched to a gene: 6. CDR3 amino acids: CASIQGAGTDTQYF. The CDR3 nucleotides read TGTGCCTCAATACAGGGGGCCGGCACAGATACGCAGTATTTT.

This CDR3 is CASSLTQVGNTEAFF. CDR3 sequence (DNA): TGTGCCAGCAGTTTAACCCAGGTGGGGAACACTGAAGCTTTCTTT. The chain recombines TRBV28 with TRBJ1-1; no definite D call. V lost 2 bases to trimming and J lost 1 base, with 11 bases between them. Germline values: CDR1 MDHEN, CDR2 SYDVKM. This CDR3 is 15 amino acids long.

This clone was seen only a few times. This chain uses TRBV4-1 with TRBJ2-7, with a weak D call TRBD2 (5 bases). The CDR3 runs to 16 residues. Germline CDR1 and CDR2: MGHRA and YSYEKL. The germline V and J ends were trimmed by 0 bases and 2 bases, with 14 bases remaining between them. CDR3 bases: TGCGCCAGCAGCCAAGATGAGGTGGGAGACCCCTACGAGCAGTACTTC. Translated, it gives CASSQDEVGDPYEQYF.

The chain recombines TRBV11-3 with TRBJ2-2; no firm D call. There are 14 residues in the CDR3. Germline values: CDR1 SGHNT, CDR2 YENEEA. Trimming cost V 1 base and J 2 bases, with 5 bases left between them. CDR3 region: CASSLGTNTGELFF. CDR3 DNA sequence: TGTGCCAGCAGCTTAGGAACCAACACCGGGGAGCTGTTTTTT.

Of note for this clone: One end of the junction fails to match germline, which may point to a read error. The J gene is TRBJ2-5, the V gene TRBV6-7; D gene unclear. TRBV6-7 falls under the ORF class, with uncertain function. The CDR3 is 15 amino acids. CDR3 coding DNA: TGTGCCGGCAGTTACCCCTACGGACGTTGGGAGACCCAGTACTTC. As protein: CAGSYPYGRWETQYF.

The rearrangement links TRBV6-5 to TRBJ1-2; D is unclear. Looked up from germline, CDR1 is MNHEY and CDR2 is SVGAGI. Trimming removed 2 bases from V and 7 bases from J, with 11 bases in between. The CDR3 is made up of 13 amino acids. The CDR3 protein is CASSYLGVAGYTF. For the CDR3, the DNA is TGTGCCAGCAGTTACCTAGGAGTCGCTGGCTACACCTTC.

Only a few counts were recorded for this clone. This chain connects TRBV10-3 to TRBJ1-3; D uncertain. The germline CDR1 and CDR2 sequences are ENHRY and SYGVKD. The CDR3 is 13 amino acids. The ends were cut back, 9 bases at V and 0 bases at J, with 9 bases in the middle. CDR3 sequence (DNA): TGTGCCATGCAAGGAAACTCTGGAAACACCATATATTTT. This gives the protein CAMQGNSGNTIYF.